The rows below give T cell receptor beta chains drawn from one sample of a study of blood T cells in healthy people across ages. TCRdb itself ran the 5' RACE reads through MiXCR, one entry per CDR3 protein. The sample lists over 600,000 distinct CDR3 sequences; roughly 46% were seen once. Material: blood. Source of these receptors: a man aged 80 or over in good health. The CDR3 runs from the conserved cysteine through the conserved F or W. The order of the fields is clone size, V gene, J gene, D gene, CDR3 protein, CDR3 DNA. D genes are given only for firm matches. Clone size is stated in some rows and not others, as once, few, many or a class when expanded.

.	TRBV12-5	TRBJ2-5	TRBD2	CASGFGLAGEETQYF	TGTGCTAGTGGTTTCGGACTAGCGGGAGAGGAGACCCAGTACTTC
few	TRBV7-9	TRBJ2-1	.	CASSLAMYERNEQFF	TGTGCCAGCAGCTTAGCGATGTACGAGCGGAATGAGCAGTTCTTC
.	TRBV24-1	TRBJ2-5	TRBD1	CATSDPGQGDWETQYF	TGTGCCACCAGTGATCCGGGACAGGGCGATTGGGAGACCCAGTACTTC
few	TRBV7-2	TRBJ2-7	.	CASSVPGGPYEQYF	TGTGCCAGCAGCGTTCCAGGGGGGCCTTACGAGCAGTACTTC
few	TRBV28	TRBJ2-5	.	CASSLSPFEETQYF	TGTGCCAGCAGTTTATCCCCTTTCGAAGAGACCCAGTACTTC
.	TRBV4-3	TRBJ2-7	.	CASSQENRLTYNEQYF	TGCGCCAGCAGCCAAGAGAACAGGTTAACCTACAATGAGCAGTACTTC
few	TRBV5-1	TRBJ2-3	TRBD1	CASSFRTGTDTQYF	TGCGCCAGCAGCTTCCGGACAGGGACAGATACGCAGTATTTT
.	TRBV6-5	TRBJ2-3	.	CASPDNKGSTDTQYF	TGTGCCAGCCCTGACAATAAGGGTAGCACAGATACGCAGTATTTT
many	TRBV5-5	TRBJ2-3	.	CASSAVVSTDTQYF	TGTGCCAGCAGCGCAGTGGTGAGCACAGATACGCAGTATTTT
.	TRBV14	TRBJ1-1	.	CASSEQELSTEAFF	TGTGCCAGCAGCGAACAGGAGCTGAGCACTGAAGCTTTCTTT
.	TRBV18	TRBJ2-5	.	CASSPAEQETQYF	TGTGCCAGCTCACCCGCGGAGCAAGAGACCCAGTACTTC
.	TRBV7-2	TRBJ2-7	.	CASSLARPGSIYEQYF	TGTGCCAGCAGCTTAGCGCGACCGGGAAGTATTTACGAGCAGTACTTC
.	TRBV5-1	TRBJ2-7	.	CASSTTTGEAYEQYF	TGCGCCAGCAGCACAACGACAGGCGAGGCCTACGAGCAGTACTTC
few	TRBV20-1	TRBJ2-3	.	CSATWDSRPDTQYF	TGCAGTGCTACCTGGGACTCCCGCCCAGATACGCAGTATTTT
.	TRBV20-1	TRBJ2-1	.	CSAREGGGRGYNEQFF	TGCAGTGCTAGAGAAGGGGGTGGGAGGGGCTACAATGAGCAGTTCTTC
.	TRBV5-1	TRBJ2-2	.	CASSFKAEGELFF	TGCGCCAGCAGCTTCAAAGCGGAGGGGGAGCTGTTTTTT
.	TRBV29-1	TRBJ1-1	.	CSVYRKNTEAFF	TGCAGCGTTTACAGGAAAAACACTGAAGCTTTCTTT
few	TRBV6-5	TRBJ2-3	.	CASSSDSTGTDTQYF	TGTGCCAGCAGCTCAGACTCCACCGGCACAGATACGCAGTATTTT
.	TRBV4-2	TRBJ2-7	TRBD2	CASSQVSAGDEQYF	TGTGCCAGCAGCCAAGTTTCAGCGGGAGACGAGCAGTACTTC
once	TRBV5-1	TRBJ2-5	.	CASSLDQGWETQYF	TGCGCCAGCAGCTTGGATCAGGGTTGGGAGACCCAGTACTTC
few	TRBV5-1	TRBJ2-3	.	CASSLVLDNTDTQYF	TGCGCCAGCAGCTTGGTACTGGACAACACAGATACGCAGTATTTT
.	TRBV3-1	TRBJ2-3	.	CASSQENGLSTDTQYF	TGTGCCAGCAGCCAAGAGAACGGTCTTAGCACAGATACGCAGTATTTT
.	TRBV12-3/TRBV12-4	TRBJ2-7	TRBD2	CASSLERDSYNEQYF	TGTGCCAGCAGTCTCGAGCGGGACTCCTACAATGAGCAGTACTTC
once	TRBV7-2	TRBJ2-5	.	CASSLVPYQETQYF	TGTGCCAGCAGCTTAGTCCCGTACCAAGAGACCCAGTACTTC
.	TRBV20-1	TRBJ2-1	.	CSARGQLQGANEQFF	TGCAGTGCTAGAGGACAACTGCAAGGGGCCAATGAGCAGTTCTTC
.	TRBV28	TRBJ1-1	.	CASRGLDTEAFF	TGTGCCAGCAGGGGGCTGGACACTGAAGCTTTCTTT
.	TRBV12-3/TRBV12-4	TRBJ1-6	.	CAGTVDRRNNSPLHF	TGTGCCGGCACTGTCGACAGGAGGAATAATTCACCCCTCCACTTT
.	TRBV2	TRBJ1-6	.	CASSRTVLETPLHF	TGTGCCAGCAGTCGGACGGTCCTGGAGACACCCCTCCACTTT
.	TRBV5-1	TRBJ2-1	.	CASSKGLSSSYNEQFF	TGCGCCAGCAGCAAAGGACTATCTAGCTCCTACAATGAGCAGTTCTTC
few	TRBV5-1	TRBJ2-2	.	CASSRGTGVTANTGELFF	TGCGCCAGCAGCCGAGGGACCGGTGTCACCGCGAACACCGGGGAGCTGTTTTTT
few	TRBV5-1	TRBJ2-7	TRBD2	CASSLGLDNEQYF	TGCGCCAGCAGCCTGGGACTAGACAATGAGCAGTACTTC
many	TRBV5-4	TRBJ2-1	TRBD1	CASSHPDPGQGNEQFF	TGTGCCAGCAGCCACCCAGACCCGGGACAGGGGAATGAGCAGTTCTTC
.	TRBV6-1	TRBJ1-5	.	CASSENSFNQPQHF	TGTGCCAGCAGTGAGAACAGTTTCAATCAGCCCCAGCATTTT
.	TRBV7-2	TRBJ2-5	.	CASNPRGQETQYF	TGTGCCAGCAATCCTCGTGGGCAAGAGACCCAGTACTTC